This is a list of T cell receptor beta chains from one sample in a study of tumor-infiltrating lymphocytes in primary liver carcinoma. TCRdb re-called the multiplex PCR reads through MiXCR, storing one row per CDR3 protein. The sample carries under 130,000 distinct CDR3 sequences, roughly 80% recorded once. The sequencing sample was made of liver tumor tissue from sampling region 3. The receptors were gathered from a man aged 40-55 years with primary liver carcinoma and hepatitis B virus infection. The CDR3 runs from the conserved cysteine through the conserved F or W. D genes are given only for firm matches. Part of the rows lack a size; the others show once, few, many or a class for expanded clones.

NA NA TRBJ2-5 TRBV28 TGTGCCGGCAAAAAGGGGGAGGGAAGGAGAGAGACCCAGTACTTC CAGKKGEGRRETQYF
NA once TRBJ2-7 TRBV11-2 TGTGCCAGCAGCTCCAGACGGCTTTACGTGCGCGAGCAGAACTTC CASSSRRLYVREQNF
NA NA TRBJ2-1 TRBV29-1 TGCAGCGTTTCTAAGGTGGGATACAATGAACAGTCCTTC CSVSKVGYNEQSF
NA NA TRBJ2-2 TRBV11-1 TGTGCCAGCAGCCCCCGTCCCGGGGAGCTGTTTTTT CASSPRPGELFF
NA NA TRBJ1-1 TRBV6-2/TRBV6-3 TGTGCCAGCACTCCCAAGAGGCTTTTTACCGAAATGAACACTGACGCTTTCTTT CASTPKRLFTEMNTDAFF
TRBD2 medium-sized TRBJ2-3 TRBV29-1 TGCAGCGCCGGGGCGGGAGCCGGCACAGATACGCAGTATTTT CSAGAGAGTDTQYF
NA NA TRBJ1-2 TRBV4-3 TGCGCCAGCAGCCGAGATCCGGGGGGTCGGGGTGGCTACACCTTC CASSRDPGGRGGYTF
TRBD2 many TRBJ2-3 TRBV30 TGTGCCTGGTCTTCTAGCGGGAGGGCCTTAGGAGGAGATACGCAGTATTTT CAWSSSGRALGGDTQYF
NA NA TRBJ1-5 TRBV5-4 TGTGCCAGCAGCCCCTCGGGGGGATTCATAGATACGCAGCATTTT CASSPSGGFIDTQHF
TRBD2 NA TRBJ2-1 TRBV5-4 TGTGCCAGCAGTCACGGGAGTAGCGGGAATATTGAGCAGTTCTTC CASSHGSSGNIEQFF
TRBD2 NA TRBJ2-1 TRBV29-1 TGCAGCGTTCAGCGGGATGGTGAGGAATTCTTC CSVQRDGEEFF
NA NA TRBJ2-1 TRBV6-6 NA CASRYSVGQGIHNEQFF
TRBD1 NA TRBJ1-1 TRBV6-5 TGTGCCTGCAGTTATCAGGGGGCCTATGCTGAAGCTTTCTTT CACSYQGAYAEAFF
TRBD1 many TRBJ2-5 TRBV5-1 TGCGCCACCCAAACCGGACAGGGGGCCCAGGAGACCCAGTACTTC CATQTGQGAQETQYF
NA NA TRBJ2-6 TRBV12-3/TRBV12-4 TGTGCCAGCAGTCGGACTCGACTAGTCCCCGATCGGGCCTCTGGGGCCAACGTCTTGACTTTC CASSRTRLVPDRASGANVLTF
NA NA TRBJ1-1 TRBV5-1 TGCGCCAGCAGCTTAAGGACCGGGAACGTGAACACTGGACCTTTCTTT CASSLRTGNVNTGPFF
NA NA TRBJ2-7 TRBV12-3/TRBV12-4 TGTGCCAGCAGTTTAGGGGGGGCGGAGGAGCAGTACTTC CASSLGGAEEQYF
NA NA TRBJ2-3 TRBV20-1 TGCAGTGCTAGGACCAGTAGCACAGATACGCAGTATTTT CSARTSSTDTQYF
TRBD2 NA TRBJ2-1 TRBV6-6 TGTGTCACCCTCGGAGCGGGAGGGCCCGTCCACAATGGGCAGTTCTTC CVTLGAGGPVHNGQFF
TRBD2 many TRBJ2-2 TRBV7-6 TGTGCCAGCAGCTTAGGGACTAGCTTCTACACCGGGGAGCTGTTTTTT CASSLGTSFYTGELFF
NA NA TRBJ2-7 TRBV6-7 TGTGCCAGCAGTTACTTGACGAGGGTCACTGGGCACGAGCAGTACTTC CASSYLTRVTGHEQYF
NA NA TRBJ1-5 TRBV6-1 TGTGCAACCCACGTAGAGCAGTTTAGCAATCAGCCCCAGGATTTT CATHVEQFSNQPQDF
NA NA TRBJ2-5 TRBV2 TGTGCCATCACGGGACTGGAACATCAAGAGACCCAGTACTTT CAITGLEHQETQYF
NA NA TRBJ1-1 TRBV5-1 TGTGCCAGCAGCTCGGCGGTGAGGGGTAGCACTGAAGCTTTCTTT CASSSAVRGSTEAFF
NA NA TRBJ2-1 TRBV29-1 TGCGGCGTTGCCTGGGCCCAGAGCGGTGAGCAGTTCTTC CGVAWAQSGEQFF
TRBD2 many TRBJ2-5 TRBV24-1 TGTGCCACCAGTGGAGCGGGAGTTGGGCAAGAGACCCAGTACTTC CATSGAGVGQETQYF
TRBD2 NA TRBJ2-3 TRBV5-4 TGTGCCAGCACTGCTACCAAATTGACTAGCGGGAGGGGGAGTGCGCAGTATTTT CASTATKLTSGRGSAQYF
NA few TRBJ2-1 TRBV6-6 TGTGCCAGCACGAGTCAGTCCTACTGTGAGCAGTTCTTC CASTSQSYCEQFF
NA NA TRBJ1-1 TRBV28 TGTGCCAGCAGTCCTCCACTAGCCATTAAGAACATTGAGGCTTTCTTT CASSPPLAIKNIEAFF